Shown below are 8 T cell receptor beta chains from a single sample sequenced in a study of human T cells and chemical hapten exposure. The time point was: patch test 2, 6 weeks after DPC sensitization. Treatment reported: therapeutic diphenylcyclopropenone sensitization with weekly scalp DPC. TCRdb passed the RACE reads through MiXCR, listing each CDR3 protein once. The sample holds tens of thousands of distinct CDR3 sequences, around 9.3% seen once. The specimen comprised whole blood, sampled in connection with sensitization to the hapten diphenylcyclopropenone (DPC). The receptors were gathered from a woman between 50 and 59 years old with alopecia areata. Some clones in this sample may be carry-over from other donors' samples.

This clonotype was found many times. The J gene is TRBJ1-5, the V gene TRBV4-1, with 8 bases that match TRBD1. The junction had 8 bases not matched to a gene; V was cut back by 0 bases and J by 1 base. CDR1 MGHRA and CDR2 YSYEKL come from the germline V gene. This CDR3 has 18 amino acids. The CDR3 DNA reads TGCGCCAGCAGCCAAGAAAAGGCAGGGGGCAGGAGCAATCAGCCCCAGCATTTT. It is translated as CASSQEKAGGRSNQPQHF.

Regarding this clonotype: This could be a read error, since a much larger clone is one nucleotide away. This sequence joins TRBV30 and TRBJ2-1, with D possibly being TRBD2 (5 bases). There are 11 residues in the CDR3. The germline gives CDR1 GTSNPN, CDR2 SVGIG (reference sequence). V shed 0 bases and J shed 11 bases, with 8 bases lying between them. CDR3 nucleotides: TGTGCCTGGAGTGTGACTAATCAGCAGTTCTTC. This encodes CAWSVTNQQFF.

This clonotype was seen many times. The genes are TRBV6-2 or TRBV6-3 and TRBJ2-2; TRBD2 matches 11 bases. Germline CDR1 reads MNHEY; CDR2 reads SVGEGT. This CDR3 is 15 amino acids long. The V segment lost 5 bases and the J segment 6 bases; nucleotides outside the gene matches: 5. Written as DNA, the CDR3 is TGTGCCAGCAGTAGACTAGCGGGAAGGGCCGGGGAGCTGTTTTTT. Its translation is CASSRLAGRAGELFF.

This sequence joins TRBV3-1 and TRBJ1-2; D remains ambiguous. Trimming pared 1 base from V and 4 bases from J, leaving 7 bases between. CDR1 and CDR2 (germline): LGHDT, YNNKEL (reference sequence). The CDR3 has 13 residues. CDR3 sequence reads: CASSQGGPYGYTF. DNA for the CDR3: TGTGCCAGCAGCCAAGGGGGTCCCTATGGCTACACCTTC. Drawing the rest from reference TRBV3-1 and TRBJ1-2, the complete variable domain is DTAVSQTPKYLVTQMGNDKSIKCEQNLGHDTMYWYKQDSKKFLKIMFSYNNKELIINETVPNRFSPKSPDKAHLNLHINSLELGDSAVYFCASSQGGPYGYTFGSGTRLTVV.

This clonotype has ten or more counts. The rearrangement links TRBV29-1 to TRBJ2-1, with D maybe TRBD2 (7 bases). Germline V lookup: CDR1 SQVTM, CDR2 ANQGSEA. The CDR3 length is 13 residues. Deletions cut 4 bases from V and 3 bases from J, with 10 bases between. CDR3 coding DNA: TGCAGCGTTGTAGGGGGGGGCTACAATGAGCAGTTCTTC. Translating it yields CSVVGGGYNEQFF.

This clonotype has at least ten counts. The V call is TRBV30, the J call TRBJ2-7; D is unresolved. The CDR3 totals 15 residues. The germline V gene encodes CDR1 GTSNPN and CDR2 SVGIG (reference sequence). V gave up 1 base and J gave up 6 bases, with 19 bases separating them. The CDR3: CAWSAYKRYYGEQYF. In nucleotides, the CDR3 is TGTGCCTGGAGTGCCTATAAGAGGTACTACGGCGAGCAGTACTTC.

Only a few counts were recorded for this clonotype. This chain joins TRBV27 and TRBJ2-7, with 10 positions matching TRBD2. J lost 3 bases, V lost 4 bases, and 3 bases had no gene match. The CDR3 is 14 amino acids. Germline CDR1 is MNHEY and CDR2 is SMNVEV (reference sequence). CDR3: CASSSLAGVYEQYF. CDR3 bases: TGTGCCAGCAGTTCCCTAGCGGGAGTCTACGAGCAGTACTTC.

This clonotype was observed a few times. CDR3 in DNA: TGTGCCAGCGGATCCACGGTGTCTGGAAACACCATATATTTT. This encodes CASGSTVSGNTIYF. The rearrangement uses TRBV25-1 and TRBJ1-3; D gene ambiguous. Germline values: CDR1 MGHDK, CDR2 SYGVNS. V shed 8 bases and J shed 1 base, with 12 bases lying between them. This CDR3 has 14 amino acids.